This T cell receptor (beta chain) comes out of a study of T cell responses to AZD1222 COVID-19 vaccine. J gave up 4 bases and V 5 bases, and 16 bases lay outside the gene matches. The V gene's germline CDR1 is SEHNR and CDR2 FQNEAQ (reference sequence). The CDR3 has 17 residues. Generated by immunoSEQ multiplex PCR, the TCRdb table keeps only in-frame clones and is missing some. The table lists about 15,000 clones, about 88% of them singletons. Of note for this clone: Its antigen is undetermined.

Study-level results: Most donors were white British and more were female, and clonal diversity was possibly underestimated. Repertoire sampling happened only post peak T cell response.

The receptor was derived from an adult who received the AZD1222 COVID-19 vaccine. V usage is TRBV7-9 and J usage is TRBJ2-5; 7 bases fit TRBD1. The sample consisted of peripheral blood, taken 28 days after the second AZD1222 dose. The DNA for the CDR3 is TGTGCCAGCAGCCCCCTTGGACAGGATGTTTTGCGAGAGACCCAGTACTTC. Protein: CASSPLGQDVLRETQYF. The whole variable domain, remainder taken from reference TRBV7-9 and TRBJ2-5, is DTGVSQNPRHKITKRGQNVTFRCDPISEHNRLYWYRQTLGQGPEFLTYFQNEAQLEKSRLLSDRFSAERPKGSFSTLEIQRTEQGDSAMYLCASSPLGQDVLRETQYFGPGTRLLVL.